Listed below are T cell receptor beta chains from one sample, sequenced in a study of Graves' ophthalmopathy and Graves' hyperthyroidism. TCRdb re-analysed the multiplex PCR reads in MiXCR, keeping a single row per CDR3 protein. The sample carries 350,000 to 400,000 distinct CDR3 sequences, approximately 16% recorded once. Input material: peripheral blood. The receptors shown here come from a young woman with Graves' ophthalmopathy. The CDR3 runs from the conserved cysteine through the conserved F or W. A D gene is named only where the DNA matches it firmly. The size of a clone is reported for some rows only, either as once, few or many, or as a class for expanded clones.

>.|.|TRBJ1-1|TRBV6-1
TGTGCCAGCAGCAAGGAGGGGGGGAACACTGAAGCTTTCTTT
CASSKEGGNTEAFF
>.|many|TRBJ1-6|TRBV28
TGTGCCAGCAGTGACGTCGGAAAATTCCCACCCCTCCACTTT
CASSDVGKFPPLHF
>.|many|TRBJ1-1|TRBV4-3
TGCGCCAGCAGCCAAGGGGCGGGGGCCGCGACTGAAGCTTTCTTT
CASSQGAGAATEAFF
>.|.|TRBJ2-7|TRBV12-5
TGTGCTAGTGGTTTGTGGGGGCCTAGCGGCTCCTACGAGCAGTACTTC
CASGLWGPSGSYEQYF
>.|.|TRBJ1-2|TRBV12-3/TRBV12-4
TGTGCCAGCAGCTATAGAGGGGGCTACACCTTC
CASSYRGGYTF
>.|many|TRBJ2-7|TRBV6-1
TGTGCCAGCAGTGCGGGCAGGTCCTACGAGCAGTACTTC
CASSAGRSYEQYF
>TRBD1|many|TRBJ2-7|TRBV10-3
TGTGCCACGTGGGGACAGGCGGCCTACGAGCAGTACTTC
CATWGQAAYEQYF
>.|many|TRBJ1-1|TRBV7-9
TGTGCCAGCAGCTTAGATGGGATGCGCGGAACTGAAGCTTTCTTT
CASSLDGMRGTEAFF
>.|many|TRBJ1-5|TRBV2
TGTGCCAGCAGTGAAGCGCTTCTCTCCTCCAATCAGCCCCAGCATTTT
CASSEALLSSNQPQHF
>.|many|TRBJ2-7|TRBV6-2/TRBV6-3
TGTGCCAGCAGACGAGCGCGAAGCTCCTACGAGCAGTACTTC
CASRRARSSYEQYF
>.|many|TRBJ1-5|TRBV6-5
TGTGCCAGCAGTTACACAGGGCTTGATCAGCCCCAGCATTTT
CASSYTGLDQPQHF
>.|many|TRBJ2-2|TRBV20-1
TGCAGTGCTAGTCCCTCAAACACCGGGGAGCTGTTTTTT
CSASPSNTGELFF
>TRBD1|many|TRBJ2-7|TRBV27
TGTGCCAGCAGTTCCGCGTCTGGACAGGGGAGCCACGAGCAGTACTTC
CASSSASGQGSHEQYF
>TRBD1|many|TRBJ1-3|TRBV30
TGTGCCTGGAAAAGGGACAGGGGGCGCGGAAACACCATATATTTT
CAWKRDRGRGNTIYF
>TRBD1|many|TRBJ2-7|TRBV7-9
TGTGCCAGCAGCTTAGCGGGACAGACCTACGAGCAGTACTTC
CASSLAGQTYEQYF
>.|many|TRBJ1-5|TRBV7-8
TGTGCCAGCAGAATTGATAGCAATCAGCCCCAGCATTTT
CASRIDSNQPQHF
>.|many|TRBJ1-5|TRBV19
TGTGCCAGTAGTGACAGTGGCAGTCAGCCCCAGCATTTT
CASSDSGSQPQHF
>.|many|TRBJ1-6|TRBV11-2
TGTGCCAGCAGCCAAGGACAGCCTAATTCACCCCTCCACTTT
CASSQGQPNSPLHF
>.|.|TRBJ1-2|TRBV28
TGTGCCAGCAGCGACAGGTCGACTAACTATGGCTACACCTTC
CASSDRSTNYGYTF
>.|many|TRBJ2-7|TRBV15
TGTGCCACCAGCACGCCAGGGCTCGGAGACGAGCAGTACTTC
CATSTPGLGDEQYF
>.|many|TRBJ2-2|TRBV11-2
TGTGCCAGCAGCTTGGGGGCCCCCTACACCGGGGAGCTGTTTTTT
CASSLGAPYTGELFF
>TRBD2|many|TRBJ2-5|TRBV30
TGTGCCTTCGGGAGGGGCCTGGGGGGGGAGACCCAGTACTTC
CAFGRGLGGETQYF
>.|many|TRBJ1-5|TRBV6-1
TGTGCCAGCAGCCCTGCGATCTTTGATCAGCCCCAGCATTTT
CASSPAIFDQPQHF
>.|many|TRBJ1-2|TRBV24-1
TGTGCCACCAGTGACCCGGACAGAAGCTATGGCTACACCTTC
CATSDPDRSYGYTF
>TRBD2|many|TRBJ2-2|TRBV19
TGTGCCAGTAGCCTAGGACTAGCGGGACTAACCGGGGAGCTGTTTTTT
CASSLGLAGLTGELFF
>.|many|TRBJ1-2|TRBV5-6
TGTGCCAGCAGCCCTGGCTGGTCAGGGCATGGCTACACCTTC
CASSPGWSGHGYTF